This T cell receptor (beta chain) was documented in a study of cytomegalovirus exposure and HLA in healthy donors. A note on this clone: Antigen unknown.

This CDR3 has 16 residues. Germline V gives CDR1 SGHAT, CDR2 FQNNGV. J lost 4 bases, V lost 4 bases, and 11 bases had no gene match. Primers included in the PCR were 60 Vbeta and 13 Jbeta primers. Assay used: immunoSEQ multiplex PCR; TCRdb lists only in-frame clones, some missing. The repertoire includes some 150,000 clones, 79% of them detected once, and under 2.5% sits in the top ten. Whole-study findings and limits: Reports indicated that the classifier achieved high specificity and sensitivity in diagnosing cytomegalovirus status.

The sample comprised PBMCs. The chain recombines TRBV11-2 with TRBJ2-7; TRBD1 matches at 9 bases. The receptor comes from a middle-aged man in good health and CMV-seronegative. The CDR3 here is CASSSYSTGGGYEQYF. In DNA, the CDR3 is TGTGCCAGCAGCTCCTACTCAACAGGGGGCGGGTACGAGCAGTACTTC.